The 29 T cell receptor beta chains below all came from one sample that was sequenced in a study of blood T cell repertoires in COVID-19. Measured with immunoSEQ multiplex PCR; TCRdb has only the in-frame clones, and not every one. The data show more than 150,000 clones, just over 85% seen once. Sequenced material: peripheral blood. The receptor set was obtained from a man in his sixties with acute or convalescent COVID-19.

The chain couples TRBV28 to TRBJ2-1; weak D call: TRBD2 (5 bases). Trimming removed 2 bases at V and 8 bases at J, with 7 bases between. There are 12 residues in the CDR3. Germline V gene lookup returns CDR1 MDHEN and CDR2 SYDVKM. The DNA for the CDR3 is TGTGCCAGCAGTTTAGAGGGCGATGAGCAGTTCTTC. This translates into CASSLEGDEQFF.

This sequence joins TRBV6-6 and TRBJ1-1; TRBD1 matches at 8 bases. Germline V gene sequence: CDR1 MNHNY, CDR2 SVGAGI (reference sequence). The CDR3 extends over 15 amino acids. The V gene end was trimmed by 4 bases and the J gene end by 1 base; junction bases not matched to a gene: 5. In DNA form, the CDR3 reads TGTGCCAGCAGTTCGACAGGGGTAGGGAACACTGAAGCTTTCTTT. Protein: CASSSTGVGNTEAFF.

As for this clone: Different DNA sequences within this sample yield the same CDR3. This chain links TRBV29-1 with TRBJ1-1; tentative D call: TRBD1 (6 bases). The CDR3 is made up of 11 amino acids. Trimming left V 7 bases short and J 2 bases short, with 8 bases between. Germline lookup yields CDR1 SQVTM and CDR2 ANQGSEA. The CDR3 region has the DNA TGCAGCGCAGGGGATAACACTGAAGCTTTCTTT. Protein: CSAGDNTEAFF.

The CDR3 DNA reads as TGTGCCAGCAGCTTAACAAGGAACACTGAAGCTTTCTTT. Its protein is CASSLTRNTEAFF. The V gene is TRBV7-6, the J gene TRBJ1-1; D not certain. Trimming removed 2 bases from V and 1 base from J, with 5 bases in between. Per the germline V gene, CDR1 is SGHVS and CDR2 is FNYEAQ. CDR3 length equals 13 residues.

The chain combines TRBV10-3 with TRBJ1-5; maybe TRBD1 (6 bases). Germline-derived CDR1 and CDR2 are ENHRY and SYGVKD. V lost 3 bases and J 2 bases, leaving 8 bases between the germline ends. The CDR3 loop spans 14 amino acids. The DNA of the CDR3 is TGTGCCATCAGTGAACAGGGCGGCAATCAGCCCCAGCATTTT. Its protein is CAISEQGGNQPQHF.

J is TRBJ2-7 and V is TRBV28; D might be TRBD2 (6 bases). Trimming left V 2 bases short and J 2 bases short, with 16 bases between. Germline CDR1 MDHEN, CDR2 SYDVKM. The length of the CDR3 is 16 residues. The chain's CDR3 is CASSLGGGTPTYEQYF. The CDR3 coding sequence is TGTGCCAGCAGTTTAGGTGGAGGGACTCCTACCTACGAGCAGTACTTC.

V usage is TRBV3-1 (or the pseudogene TRBV3-2) and J usage is TRBJ2-6, with 12 bases aligning to TRBD2. The germline CDR1 and CDR2 sequences are LGHDT and YNNKEL (reference sequence). Trimming cost V 3 bases and J 0 bases; bases outside gene matches: 12. This CDR3 is 21 amino acids long. In DNA form, the CDR3 reads TGTGCCAGCAGCCACCACCCTGGACTAGCGGGACAATACTCTGGGGCCAACGTCCTGACTTTC. Its translation: CASSHHPGLAGQYSGANVLTF.

The rearrangement uses TRBV7-9 and TRBJ2-4, with 7 bases aligning to TRBD1. Germline CDR1 SEHNR, CDR2 FQNEAQ (reference sequence). The CDR3 is 16 amino acids. Trimming cost V 5 bases and J 3 bases; bases outside gene matches: 10. As DNA, the CDR3 is TGTGCCAGCAGCAAGGGGGCAGGGGTGGACAAAAACATTCAGTACTTC. It translates to CASSKGAGVDKNIQYF.

The chain employs TRBV30 and TRBJ1-2, with TRBD1 matching 9 bases. V gave up 8 bases and J gave up 6 bases; unmatched junction bases: 4. Germline V gene lookup returns CDR1 GTSNPN and CDR2 SVGIG (reference sequence). CDR3 size: 11 residues. The CDR3 DNA reads TGTGCCCGGGACAGGGCCCATGGCTACACCTTC. Its protein is CARDRAHGYTF.

Concerning this clone itself: Relative to the germline gene, one junction end is altered; a read error may explain this. The chain couples TRBV2 to TRBJ2-5; no reliable D call. Germline-derived CDR1 and CDR2 are SNHLY and FYNNEI. The CDR3 is made up of 10 amino acids. Here the CDR3 DNA reads TGTGCCAGCAGCGAAGAGACCCAGTACTTC. Its translation is CASSEETQYF.

The V and J genes are TRBV28 and TRBJ2-2; 7 nucleotides align to TRBD2. The CDR3 sequence is 15 residues long. V trimming: 8 bases; J trimming: 3 bases; junction bases outside the gene matches: 9. Germline CDR1 is MDHEN and CDR2 is SYDVKM. DNA for the CDR3: TGTGCCAGCCTTAGGGCGGGAGAGGACACCGGGGAGCTGTTTTTT. Translated, it gives CASLRAGEDTGELFF.

The V and J genes are TRBV10-2 and TRBJ1-6; 9 bases are a match to TRBD1. The CDR3 runs 16 residues. The V gene end was trimmed by 6 bases and the J gene end by 5 bases; junction bases not matched to a gene: 8. CDR1 and CDR2 (germline): WSHSY, SAAADI. The CDR3 protein is CASRQGAQLDNSPLHF. CDR3 nucleotide sequence: TGCGCCAGCAGACAGGGGGCACAGCTGGATAATTCACCCCTCCACTTT.

V usage is TRBV3-1 (or the pseudogene TRBV3-2) and J usage is TRBJ2-3; no firm D call. Germline V gene lookup returns CDR1 LGHDT and CDR2 YNNKEL (reference sequence). This CDR3 has 12 residues. Trimming took off 1 base at V and 3 bases at J, with 2 bases between the two ends. DNA for the CDR3: TGTGCCAGCAGCCAAGTAACAGATACGCAGTATTTT. Translation gives CASSQVTDTQYF.

CDR3 in DNA: TGTGCCAGCAGTTTATGGGACACATCCTACGAGCAGTACTTC. Protein sequence: CASSLWDTSYEQYF. This chain uses TRBV28 with TRBJ2-7, with D possibly TRBD1 on 5 matching bases. CDR1 and CDR2 from the germline V gene are MDHEN and SYDVKM. The CDR3 extends over 14 amino acids. V was pared by 0 bases and J by 1 base, with 7 bases between.

The chain employs TRBV14 and TRBJ1-1; 9 nucleotides align to TRBD1. V shed 0 bases and J 1 base; nucleotides not matched to a gene: 3. The CDR3 spans 16 residues. From germline, CDR1 is SGHDN and CDR2 FVKESK. CDR3 bases: TGTGCCAGCAGCCAAGACCCGGGACAGGGGAACACTGAAGCTTTCTTT. It encodes CASSQDPGQGNTEAFF.

The chain couples TRBV9 to TRBJ1-4; no clear D gene. With 4 bases removed from V and 0 bases from J, the gap between germline ends came to 10 bases. CDR1 is SGDLS and CDR2 is YYNGEE in the germline V gene. The CDR3 has 15 residues. Here the CDR3 DNA reads TGTGCCAGCAGCCCCCAGGTCGCAACTAATGAAAAACTGTTTTTT. Translating it yields CASSPQVATNEKLFF.

Here the CDR3 reads CASSLGDITSEQYF. CDR3 DNA: TGTGCCAGCAGTCTTGGGGACATAACATCCGAGCAGTACTTC. The genes are TRBV28 and TRBJ2-7, with D possibly being TRBD1 (6 bases). The V gene's germline CDR1 is MDHEN and CDR2 SYDVKM. The CDR3 runs 14 residues. With 5 bases removed from V and 6 bases from J, the gap between germline ends came to 17 bases. Based on the CDR3 plus reference TRBV28 and TRBJ2-7, the full variable domain is DVKVTQSSRYLVKRTGEKVFLECVQDMDHENMFWYRQDPGLGLRLIYFSYDVKMKEKGDIPEGYSVSREKKERFSLILESASTNQTSMYLCASSLGDITSEQYFGPGTRLTVT.

The V gene is TRBV18, the J gene TRBJ1-4; D unclear. V lost 3 bases, J lost 13 bases, and 12 bases lay in between. The CDR3 consists of 12 residues. Germline CDR1 reads KGHSH; CDR2 reads LQKENI. The CDR3 nucleotides are TGTGCCAGCTCACCGACCCGGAGTATACTGTTTTTT. Its translation: CASSPTRSILFF.

The V gene is TRBV15, the J gene TRBJ1-4; 10 positions match TRBD1. Germline CDR1 LNHNV, CDR2 YYDKDF (reference sequence). This CDR3 has 15 amino acids. The V and J ends lost 0 bases and 8 bases, in that order; junction bases with no gene match: 3. CDR3 residues: CATSRERTGGEKLFF. DNA for the CDR3: TGTGCCACCAGCAGAGAGAGGACAGGGGGAGAAAAACTGTTTTTT.

The rearrangement links TRBV19 to TRBJ1-1; 7 bases line up with TRBD1. This CDR3 contains 15 residues. Germline lookup yields CDR1 LNHDA and CDR2 SQIVND (reference sequence). The J segment lost 5 bases and the V segment lost 10 bases, leaving 16 bases of the junction unmatched. CDR3 nucleotides: TGTGCCACCACGGAGGATAGCAGGGGGGCTACTGAAGCTTTCTTT. Its protein is CATTEDSRGATEAFF.

CDR3: CASSPYLGRNYGYTF. The CDR3 nucleotides read TGTGCCAGCAGTCCGTACCTGGGCCGGAACTATGGCTACACCTTC. This rearrangement joins TRBV6-5 to TRBJ1-2; D remains ambiguous. Per germline, CDR1 MNHEY and CDR2 SVGAGI. The CDR3 consists of 15 residues. The V and J ends lost 5 bases and 2 bases respectively, with 15 bases between them.

This chain connects TRBV29-1 to TRBJ1-4; TRBD1 is a possible D gene (5 bases). This CDR3 has 14 residues. V was shortened by 0 bases and J by 8 bases, with 13 bases between the two germline ends. The germline V gene encodes CDR1 SQVTM and CDR2 ANQGSEA. This CDR3 is CSVEEGGTREKLFF. The CDR3 DNA sequence: TGCAGCGTTGAAGAGGGGGGGACCCGAGAAAAACTGTTTTTT.

V usage is TRBV24-1 and J usage is TRBJ1-5; 8 positions match TRBD1. V dropped 3 bases and J dropped 2; count of bases not matched to a gene: 2. This CDR3 contains 15 residues. CDR1 is KGHDR and CDR2 is SFDVKD in the germline V gene. CDR3 in amino acids: CATSDGTGRNQPQHF. The CDR3 nucleotides read TGTGCCACCAGTGATGGGACAGGACGCAATCAGCCCCAGCATTTT.

The chain has TRBV7-3 and TRBJ2-2; 7 nucleotides align to TRBD1. The trim removed 5 bases at V and 2 bases at J, leaving 8 bases unmatched. Per germline, CDR1 SGHTA and CDR2 FQGTGA. CDR3 length: 16 amino acids. The CDR3 nucleotides are TGTGCCAGCAGCCTCATCGGGACAGCAAACACCGGGGAGCTGTTTTTT. Encoded protein: CASSLIGTANTGELFF. The full variable domain, with the rest looked up from reference TRBV7-3 and TRBJ2-2, is GAGVSQTPSNKVTEKGKYVELRCDPISGHTALYWYRQSLGQGPEFLIYFQGTGAADDSGLPNDRFFAVRPEGSVSTLKIQRTERGDSAVYLCASSLIGTANTGELFFGEGSRLTVL.

The chain couples TRBV5-1 to TRBJ1-2; no clear D. V shed 4 bases and J shed 8 bases, with 9 bases lying between them. The germline gives CDR1 SGHRS, CDR2 YFSETQ. This CDR3 region has 11 residues. As DNA, the CDR3 is TGCGCCAGCAGCCCCCCCCCAGGCTACACCTTC. Its translation is CASSPPPGYTF.

The rearrangement links TRBV7-9 to TRBJ2-7; 7 bases map to TRBD2. Germline V lookup: CDR1 SEHNR, CDR2 FQNEAQ (reference sequence). This CDR3 has 16 residues. The V gene end was trimmed by 1 base and the J gene end by 2 bases; junction bases not matched to a gene: 8. The CDR3 DNA reads TGTGCCAGCAGCTTAGGCGTGGGAGGGCTCACCTACGAGCAGTACTTC. This translates into CASSLGVGGLTYEQYF.

The chain employs TRBV9 and TRBJ1-2; 7 nucleotides line up with TRBD1. Germline values: CDR1 SGDLS, CDR2 YYNGEE. Trimming cost V 4 bases and J 6 bases; bases outside gene matches: 9. This CDR3 has 14 residues. The CDR3 sequence: CASSTGQNFNGYTF. As DNA, the CDR3 is TGTGCCAGCAGCACGGGACAGAACTTCAATGGCTACACCTTC.

The gene calls are TRBV1 and TRBJ2-1; TRBD2, the table's D call, was not compared with the DNA. TRBV1 is reported as a pseudogene. The CDR3 runs 12 residues. The CDR3 nucleotides read TGCACCAGCAGCCGGTGGGAGGGTGAGCAGTTCTTC. Its protein is CTSSRWEGEQFF.

The chain uses TRBV5-6 and TRBJ2-3; TRBD2 matches at 7 bases. The CDR3 has 14 residues. The germline gives CDR1 SGHDT, CDR2 YYEEEE. V was pared by 4 bases and J by 0 bases, with 2 bases of the junction left unmatched. For the CDR3, the DNA is TGTGCCAGCAGCCAAGCGGGGAGCACAGATACGCAGTATTTT. This encodes CASSQAGSTDTQYF.